The T cell receptor beta chain under discussion was sequenced for a study of memory CD4+ T cells and cytomegalovirus serostatus. Overall study: Of the healthy Belgian adults, several were CMV seropositive and 24 seronegative.

Study-level results: Repertoires predicted CMV serostatus with median bootstrapped AUC of about 0.95. Each of fewer than 80 CMV-associated TCRbeta sequences occurred in one to five individuals.

The sort gate was single viable CD3+CD4+CD8-CD45RO+ cells for memory CD4+ T cells. CDR1 and CDR2 from the germline V gene are WSHSY and SAAADI. The CDR3 runs to 16 residues. The trim removed 6 bases at V and 5 bases at J, leaving 10 bases unmatched. The sample holds one count of this clone. Its antigen is still unknown. The method was immunoSEQ multiplex PCR; TCRdb's version includes in-frame clones alone and lacks a portion of them. The top ten clones hold less than 4% of a sample with approximately 92,000 clones, roughly 80% of them seen once. This sequence joins TRBV10-2 and TRBJ1-2; 12 positions match TRBD1. The clonotype comes from an adult in good health and CMV-seropositive. The sequenced sample was memory CD4+ T cells from blood. CDR3 amino acids: CASRRGQGATLYGYTF. The CDR3 nucleotides read TGCGCCAGCAGACGGGGACAGGGGGCAACTCTTTATGGCTACACCTTC.